Given below is one TCR beta chain in context. Its antigen is not known. The sample belongs to a study of blood T cells in healthy people across ages. Study as a whole: Template switching retrieved approximately one barcoded beta molecule for each two T cells. Findings and limits, study-wide: TCR beta diversity tracked closely with naive T cell percentage. The CMV status of each donor remained undetermined, and this could have confounded shifts in expanded clonotypes.

The use of a sample-barcoded 5' primer and a J-beta primer mix characterized a second PCR of roughly 6 to 11 cycles. Carrying 12 random nucleotides, a template-switch adaptor labeled each individual cDNA molecule. In TCRdb, the 5' RACE reads were re-called with MiXCR into one record per CDR3 protein. The sample has 650,000 to 1,000,000 distinct CDR3 sequences; 35% to 40% are singletons. The CDR3 has 15 amino acids. Trimming pared 4 bases from V and 4 bases from J, leaving 16 bases between. Germline V gene sequence: CDR1 MGHRA, CDR2 YSYEKL. Sequencing input: blood. The TCR sequence derives from a man between 18 and 35 years old in good health. The rearrangement uses TRBV4-1 and TRBJ1-1; D unresolved. CDR3 in amino acids: CASSRGKMGSTEAFF. CDR3 in DNA: TGCGCCAGCAGCCGGGGTAAGATGGGAAGCACTGAAGCTTTCTTT.